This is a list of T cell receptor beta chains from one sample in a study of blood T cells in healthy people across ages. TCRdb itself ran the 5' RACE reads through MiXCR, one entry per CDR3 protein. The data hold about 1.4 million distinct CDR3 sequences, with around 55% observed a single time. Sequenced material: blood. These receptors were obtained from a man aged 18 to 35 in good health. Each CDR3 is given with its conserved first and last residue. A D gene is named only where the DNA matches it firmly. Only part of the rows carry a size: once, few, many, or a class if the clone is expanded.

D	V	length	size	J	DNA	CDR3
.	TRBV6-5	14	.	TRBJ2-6	TGTGCCAGCAGACTGGGACCTGGGGCCAACGTCCTGACTTTC	CASRLGPGANVLTF
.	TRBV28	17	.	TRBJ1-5	TGTGCCGGCAGTTTATATTCGGGGTACGTTAGCAATCAGCCCCAGCATTTT	CAGSLYSGYVSNQPQHF
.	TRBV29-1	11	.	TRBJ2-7	TGCAACCGTTTTTTGAGGGGCGAGCAGTACTTC	CNRFLRGEQYF
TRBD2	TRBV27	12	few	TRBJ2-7	TGTGCCAGCCGGTCTAGCGGGTACGAGCAGTACTTC	CASRSSGYEQYF
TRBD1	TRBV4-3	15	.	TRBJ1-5	TGCGCCAGCAGCCGGACAGGGGGCGCCGATCAGCCCCAGCATTTT	CASSRTGGADQPQHF
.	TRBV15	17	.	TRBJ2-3	TGTGCCACCAGCACCTATGGGGCGGGAAGCGGCACAGATACGCAGTATTTT	CATSTYGAGSGTDTQYF
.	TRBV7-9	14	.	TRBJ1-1	TGTGCCAGCAGCTTAGCCAAACAGCGGGCTGAAGCTTTCTTT	CASSLAKQRAEAFF
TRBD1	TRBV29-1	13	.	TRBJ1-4	TGCAGCGTTCAAGGGACAGGGGAAGGAAAACTGTTTTTT	CSVQGTGEGKLFF
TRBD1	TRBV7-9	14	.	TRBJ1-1	TGTGCCAGCAGCTTAGCGCAGGGGGCTGGTGAAGCTTTCTTT	CASSLAQGAGEAFF
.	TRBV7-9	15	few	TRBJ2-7	TGTGCCAGCAGCACTAGTGGGGGACGATCCTACGAGCAGTACTTC	CASSTSGGRSYEQYF
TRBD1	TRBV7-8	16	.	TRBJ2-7	TGTGCCAGCAGCTTAGTAATGGGACAGGGTACGTACGAGCAGTACTTC	CASSLVMGQGTYEQYF
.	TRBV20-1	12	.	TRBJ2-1	TGCAGAGACACTAGTTGTGTCAATGAGCAGTTCTTC	CRDTSCVNEQFF
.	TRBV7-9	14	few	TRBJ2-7	TGTGCCAGCAGCTTAGACGGGGCCTCCTACGAGCAGTACTTC	CASSLDGASYEQYF